This TCR beta chain was profiled in a study of beta chain features in type 1 diabetes (dated by TCRdb to 2017 to 2018). As for the study more broadly: Mean age, gender distribution, total cell number and subset yield were not different between patients and healthy donors. A total of roughly 99,000,000 sorted cells were examined across all samples, and the number of cells per subset was strongly correlated with RNA yield. The study compared the TCRB repertoires of sorted circulating CD4+ T cell subsets in recently diagnosed type 1 diabetes patients with those in matched healthy donors. Regulatory and stem cell-like memory subsets were isolated from only 8 patients and about eight healthy donors, whereas naive and central memory subsets came from all 28 donors.

This clone was counted between two and nine times. The antigen it binds to is not known. Base quality data are lacking; no much larger clone is found one base away. From each donor, a single peripheral blood sample of about 100 mL on average was drawn into heparinised tubes. A BD FACSAria II was used to sort naive, central memory, regulatory and stem cell-like memory CD4+ T cells with a panel that included CD45RO, CCR7, CD25, CD127, CD95 and CD27. Purity was above 98% for every sorted population. Right away, PBMCs were isolated by Lymphoprep density gradient centrifugation and were stained directly, with no culture step. Samples were stained and sorted in pairs, with one healthy donor and one patient per experiment, so that batch effects were minimized. Results the study describes overall, beyond this receptor: At VDJ recombination sites, patients with type 1 diabetes made fewer insertions and deleted more nucleotides, a pattern implying thymic rearrangement abnormalities. PCR may preferentially amplify shorter templates, but because patient and control samples were amplified and corrected together, any resulting skew would affect both groups equally. Because small numbers of individuals were included in the HLA sub-analyses, any influence of HLA type on TCRB rearrangement was left unresolved. Naive, central memory and regulatory TCRB repertoires appeared to be more alike among patients than among healthy donors. A moderate but significant shortening of TCRB CDR3 length was observed in type 1 diabetes patients in all four CD4+ subsets. Because cDNA was sequenced instead of genomic DNA, highly expressing activated cells could be over-represented, though the groups showed no difference in activation or CD3 levels.

The germline V gene provides CDR1 LGHNA and CDR2 YNFKEQ. Counted from cysteine to phenylalanine, this CDR3 has 15 amino acids. Only the CDR3 DNA stays, 45 bases, in frame from base 1. All of the isolated RNA was reverse transcribed with the High Capacity cDNA Reverse Transcription Kit, so expressed TCRB transcripts were sequenced. Deep immunoSEQ sequencing was applied to naive, central memory and regulatory T cell samples, giving an average of approximately 4 million total reads per sample. Sorted cells were lysed in RLT buffer, and RNA was extracted using DNase-treated RNeasy Micro or Mini kits according to cell number. Each cell subset was processed on its own to prevent cross-contamination, while patient and healthy donor samples were processed together. TCRB sequences were amplified from cDNA with the immunoSEQ multiplex PCR, producing 87-bp fragments spanning the CDR3 region. The amplicons were sequenced using the Illumina HiSeq platform. In the authors' own workflow: PCR bias was computationally corrected using synthetic template baselines, reads within Hamming distance 2 were collapsed, and singletons that could not be merged were discarded. By aligning reads against IMGT, V, D and J genes, CDR3 length, and insertions or deletions at six rearrangement sites were assigned. Within each subset, clonotype counts were normalized to sorted cell number, after which true diversity and Gini coefficients were computed with the tcR R package. The overlap coefficient, calculated on TCRB nucleotide sequences, was used to quantify repertoire sharing. Out-of-frame TCRB sequences from naive cells were analyzed to stand in for the pre-selection repertoire. Entries here come from immuneACCESS through TCRdb and include only in-frame sequences with V and J called. Some clones fail to appear in such tables; in the studies checked, an unresolved V gene covers under half of the shortfall, and the cause of the remainder is unknown. For V, J and clone size, that table is used; D and trimming come from the DNA. The sample contains roughly 250,000 clones, 20% of them found a single time. The ten biggest clones cover approximately 0.029% of the sample.

Sequences were obtained from naive CD4+ T cells from blood. Explained via the paper, the cell subset or site label denotes: true naive CD4+ T cells. The sequence joins TRBV4-2 to TRBJ2-5, with an unclear D gene assignment. The DNA matches TRBJ2-7 better at its end, which makes the J call doubtful. The source is a woman between 40 and 50 years old with type 1 diabetes. This receptor carries the CDR3 CASSQDERGTYEQYF. The sequenced DNA: TGTGCCAGCAGCCAAGATGAGAGAGGTACCTACGAGCAGTACTTC.